Below are 22 T cell receptor beta chains sequenced from a single sample in a study of T-cell reconstitution after alpha-beta-depleted transplantation in children. During its preparation, the TCRbeta library received unique molecular identifiers. TCRdb passed the PCR reads through MiXCR, listing each CDR3 protein once. In the table there are 600,000 or so distinct CDR3 sequences, 23% of which are singletons. The sample here was PBMCs, mostly from graft donor cells, taken 360 days after TCRalphabeta/CD19-depleted stem cell transplant. These receptor sequences come from a boy younger than two who had a stem cell transplant for acute myeloid leukemia, so the T cells may come from the graft donor.

In its sample, this clonotype was seen many times. The gene calls are TRBV29-1 and TRBJ2-2; TRBD1 agrees at 9 bases. J was trimmed by 3 bases and V by 7 bases; bases with no gene match: 3. Germline loops: CDR1 SQVTM, CDR2 ANQGSEA. The CDR3 has 13 residues. The CDR3 is CSGGDRDTGELFF. The DNA of the CDR3 is TGCAGCGGGGGGGACAGGGACACCGGGGAGCTGTTTTTT.

This clonotype showed up just a few times. The rearrangement links TRBV27 to TRBJ2-4, with D perhaps matching TRBD2 (6 bases). The germline V gene has CDR1 MNHEY and CDR2 SMNVEV (reference sequence). V was cut by 5 bases and J by 8 bases, with 16 bases left in between. CDR3 length equals 14 residues. CDR3 sequence reads: CASSPPTRRDIQYF. CDR3 nucleotides: TGTGCCAGCAGTCCCCCGACTAGAAGGGACATTCAGTACTTC.

The sample holds a few counts of this clonotype. This chain links TRBV6-1 with TRBJ2-1; D is perhaps TRBD1 (5 bases). Trimming removed 6 bases from V and 5 bases from J, with 17 bases in between. The length of the CDR3 is 15 residues. Germline lookup yields CDR1 MNHNS and CDR2 SASEGT. The CDR3 DNA reads as TGTGCCAGCAGCCGCGACAGATCGGCAAACAATGAGCAGTTCTTC. It yields the protein CASSRDRSANNEQFF.

Comments on this clonotype: This may arise from a read error, as a much more abundant clone is one base away. The CDR3 does not close with the conserved phenylalanine or tryptophan, likely indicating a read error. This chain links TRBV9 with TRBJ2-5; D tentatively fits TRBD1 or TRBD2 (6 bases each). Germline V lookup: CDR1 SGDLS, CDR2 YYNGEE. V lost 3 bases, J lost 5 bases, and 17 bases lay in between. CDR3 length equals 15 residues. The CDR3 loop reads CASSAEGGSGETQYL. In nucleotides, the CDR3 is TGTGCCAGCAGCGCCGAGGGGGGTTCTGGGGAGACCCAGTACCTC.

This clonotype has a single count. The chain uses TRBV30 and TRBJ2-1; TRBD1 is a possible D gene (6 bases). From germline, CDR1 is GTSNPN and CDR2 SVGIG (reference sequence). CDR3 length: 13 amino acids. Trimming shortened V by 8 bases and J by 6 bases, and 17 bases separated the two germline ends. This CDR3 reads CALFVPGVNEQFF. The CDR3 DNA reads as TGTGCCCTCTTTGTCCCAGGGGTCAATGAGCAGTTCTTC.

This clonotype has only a few counts. V and J are TRBV9 and TRBJ2-1; possibly TRBD2 for D (7 bases). CDR1 and CDR2 (germline): SGDLS, YYNGEE. V was clipped by 4 bases and J by 3 bases, with 17 bases between them. The CDR3 consists of 16 residues. The CDR3 DNA reads as TGTGCCAGCAGCCCACGGGCGGGGGCCCGCTACAATGAGCAGTTCTTC. Translating it yields CASSPRAGARYNEQFF.

The sample holds a few counts of this clonotype. A much bigger clone sits one base away, suggesting this may be a read error. This chain joins TRBV20-1 and TRBJ2-5, with 13 bases matching TRBD2. The CDR3 loop spans 15 amino acids. In germline, CDR1 is DFQATT, CDR2 SNEGSKA (reference sequence). Written as DNA, the CDR3 is TGCTGTGCTAGCACTAGCGGGGGGGGGACGCGGACCCAGTACTTC. This encodes CCASTSGGGTRTQYF.

This rearrangement joins TRBV4-1 to TRBJ2-1; 12 bases agree with TRBD2. Per the germline V gene, CDR1 is MGHRA and CDR2 is YSYEKL. The CDR3 totals 17 residues. The ends lost 3 bases at V and 4 bases at J; junction bases unmatched: 7. The CDR3 region has the DNA TGCGCCAGCAGCCATGACGGGACTAGCGGGCTTTACAATGAGCAGTTCTTC. It yields the protein CASSHDGTSGLYNEQFF.

There are many counts of this clonotype. The chain joins TRBV5-1 to TRBJ2-7, with 8 bases fitting TRBD1. The V segment lost 7 bases and the J segment 1 base; nucleotides outside the gene matches: 7. Germline V gene lookup returns CDR1 SGHRS and CDR2 YFSETQ. The CDR3 length is 14 residues. Here the CDR3 reads CASVRGQGSYEQYF. The CDR3 bases are TGCGCCAGCGTCCGTGGACAGGGTTCCTACGAGCAGTACTTC. Full variable domain (outside the CDR3, taken from reference TRBV5-1 and TRBJ2-7): KAGVTQTPRYLIKTRGQQVTLSCSPISGHRSVSWYQQTPGQGLQFLFEYFSETQRNKGNFPGRFSGRQFSNSRSEMNVSTLELGDSALYLCASVRGQGSYEQYFGPGTRLTVT.

V is TRBV18 and J is TRBJ2-2, with D perhaps matching TRBD1 (5 bases). Trimming pared 0 bases from V and 5 bases from J, leaving 10 bases between. Germline loops: CDR1 KGHSH, CDR2 LQKENI. The CDR3 is 15 residues long. DNA of the CDR3: TGTGCCAGCTCACCACCGAAGGCAGGGACCGGGGAGCTGTTTTTT. Its protein product is CASSPPKAGTGELFF.

This clonotype was counted many times. V usage is TRBV15 and J usage is TRBJ2-5; D is perhaps TRBD1 or TRBD2 (5 bases each). V lost 2 bases and J 1 base, leaving 11 bases between the germline ends. CDR3 length equals 15 residues. The germline gives CDR1 LNHNV, CDR2 YYDKDF (reference sequence). In DNA, the CDR3 is TGTGCCACCAGCAGACTGGGACGGAGCCAAGAGACCCAGTACTTC. This encodes CATSRLGRSQETQYF.

This clonotype was counted at least ten times. The chain links TRBV20-1 to TRBJ2-4, with D hard to call. Trimming took 4 bases from V and 3 from J, leaving 22 bases between them. The CDR3 consists of 17 residues. The germline V gene has CDR1 DFQATT and CDR2 SNEGSKA (reference sequence). For the CDR3, the DNA is TGCAGTGCTACCTATCCACTCCGGCCCAAATACAAAAACATTCAGTACTTC. Encoded protein: CSATYPLRPKYKNIQYF.

This clonotype was detected a few times. The chain employs TRBV4-2 and TRBJ1-1; unclear D gene. The CDR3 is 15 residues long. Germline lookup yields CDR1 LGHNA and CDR2 YNFKEQ. V was clipped by 4 bases and J by 0 bases, with 12 bases between them. In DNA, the CDR3 is TGTGCCAGCAGCCGGGAAAATATGTTGAACACTGAAGCTTTCTTT. Translated, it gives CASSRENMLNTEAFF.

This chain links TRBV28 with TRBJ2-7; a weak D match, TRBD1 (6 bases). Per the germline V gene, CDR1 is MDHEN and CDR2 is SYDVKM. This CDR3 spans 14 amino acids. Trimming removed 4 bases from V and 1 base from J, with 11 bases in between. CDR3 bases: TGTGCCAGCAGTTCCCGGACAGCATCCTACGAGCAGTACTTC. This gives the protein CASSSRTASYEQYF.

This chain connects TRBV4-1 to TRBJ2-1, with 10 nucleotides matching TRBD1. The CDR3 length is 15 residues. Germline CDR1 MGHRA, CDR2 YSYEKL. V gave up 3 bases and J gave up 5 bases; unmatched junction bases: 4. CDR3 coding DNA: TGCGCCAGCAGCCACCTAGGGACAGGGGACAATGAGCAGTTCTTC. Its protein is CASSHLGTGDNEQFF.

The chain recombines TRBV18 with TRBJ2-1; 10 positions agree with TRBD1. Unmatched junction bases numbered 8, after V lost 6 bases and J lost 3 bases. CDR1 and CDR2 from the germline V gene are KGHSH and LQKENI. The CDR3 is made up of 16 amino acids. The CDR3 DNA is TGTGCCAGCTCGCCTACCGGGACAGGGGTCTACAATGAGCAGTTCTTC. Translating gives CASSPTGTGVYNEQFF.

There are a few counts of this clonotype. The V call is TRBV12-3 or TRBV12-4, the J call TRBJ2-3, with D maybe TRBD2 (5 bases). The ends were cut back, 7 bases at V and 4 bases at J, with 15 bases in the middle. The CDR3 sequence is 14 residues long. The CDR3 DNA reads as TGTGCCAGCACCCTTGGTGGTAGCGCAGATACGCAGTATTTT. This gives the protein CASTLGGSADTQYF.

The CDR3 sequence: CASSHNKETQYF. The DNA of the CDR3 is TGTGCCAGCAGCCACAACAAGGAGACCCAGTACTTC. This chain connects TRBV7-2 to TRBJ2-5; D not certain. Trimming removed 5 bases at V and 5 bases at J, with 9 bases between. Germline-derived CDR1 and CDR2 are SGHTA and FQGNSA. The CDR3 length is 12 residues.

The chain links TRBV12-3 or TRBV12-4 to TRBJ2-2; D gene uncertain. Trimming pared 1 base from V and 4 bases from J, leaving 10 bases between. The CDR3 has 15 residues. The CDR3 is CASSLGLQPTGELFF. The CDR3 DNA sequence: TGTGCCAGCAGTTTAGGACTGCAACCCACCGGGGAGCTGTTTTTT.

V and J are TRBV2 and TRBJ2-3, with a possible D match to TRBD2 (5 bases). Trimming took 11 bases from V and 6 from J, leaving 21 bases between them. The CDR3 has 14 amino acids. CDR1 and CDR2 (germline): SNHLY, FYNNEI. CDR3: CASAEGFRWDTQYF. DNA of the CDR3: TGTGCCTCCGCAGAGGGATTCCGTTGGGATACGCAGTATTTT.

J is TRBJ2-1 and V is TRBV10-3; D might be TRBD1 (5 bases). Trimming removed 6 bases at V and 5 bases at J, with 17 bases between. The CDR3 extends over 15 amino acids. Germline V gene lookup returns CDR1 ENHRY and CDR2 SYGVKD. CDR3 loop: CAIRPGKGDHNEQFF. The DNA for the CDR3 is TGTGCCATCAGACCAGGGAAAGGGGATCACAATGAGCAGTTCTTC.

This clonotype has ten or more counts. The chain employs TRBV7-2 and TRBJ2-3; D possibly uses TRBD1 or TRBD2 (5 bases each). CDR3 length equals 14 residues. Germline V lookup: CDR1 SGHTA, CDR2 FQGNSA. Between the trimmed V and J ends, which lost 5 bases and 9 bases, there was a span of 18 bases. The CDR3 DNA follows: TGTGCCAGCAGCCCCCCAGGGTCCGGCGGGACGCAGTATTTT. Its translation is CASSPPGSGGTQYF.